This is a list of T cell receptor beta chains from one sample in a study of stem cell transplantation in POMP-related autoinflammatory disease. Clones were read by immunoSEQ multiplex PCR, and TCRdb kept only the in-frame ones, dropping some. Among some 33,000 clones listed, about 91% were seen once. This specimen consisted of CD4+ T cells from PBMCs, obtained before stem cell transplantation. These receptors all stem from a human donor with POMP-related autoinflammation and immune dysregulation (PRAID). CDR3s include the opening cysteine and the closing phenylalanine or tryptophan. A D gene is named only where the DNA matches it firmly. Only part of the rows carry a size: once, few, many, or a class if the clone is expanded.

v_gene,j_gene,abundance,d_gene,CDR3aa,CDR3nt
TRBV25-1,TRBJ1-1,once,NA,CASRQVGPRGTEAFF,TGTGCCAGCAGACAGGTGGGCCCCCGGGGGACTGAAGCTTTCTTT
TRBV5-1,TRBJ1-1,NA,TRBD1,CASSLSTGGTEAFF,TGCGCCAGCAGCTTGTCGACAGGGGGCACTGAAGCTTTCTTT
TRBV2,TRBJ2-1,NA,TRBD2,CASSARAISGSRGRPFF,TGTGCCAGCAGTGCGCGGGCCATTAGCGGGAGCAGGGGTCGGCCGTTCTTC
TRBV16,TRBJ2-5,once,NA,CASSLFDSQETQYF,TGTGCCAGCAGCCTATTCGACAGTCAAGAGACCCAGTACTTC
TRBV7-2,TRBJ2-5,NA,TRBD2,CASSTGTSQTQYF,TGTGCCAGCAGCACCGGGACTAGTCAAACCCAGTACTTC
TRBV9,TRBJ1-1,NA,NA,CASSVVVEMESEAFF,TGTGCCAGCAGCGTAGTAGTGGAAATGGAGTCTGAAGCTTTCTTT
TRBV7-7,TRBJ2-5,once,NA,CASTKTGAGKETQYF,TGTGCCAGCACAAAGACTGGGGCAGGCAAAGAGACCCAGTACTTC
TRBV4-2,TRBJ2-3,NA,NA,CASSQERDTQYF,TGTGCCAGCAGCCAAGAGCGAGATACGCAGTATTTT
TRBV5-5,TRBJ1-1,NA,NA,CASSLQATVNTEAFF,TGTGCCAGCAGCTTGCAGGCGACCGTGAACACTGAAGCTTTCTTT
TRBV5-1,TRBJ2-2,NA,TRBD2,CASSGMTSPTGELFF,TGCGCCAGCAGCGGGATGACTAGCCCCACCGGGGAGCTGTTTTTT
TRBV18,TRBJ2-3,once,NA,CASSPPIRADTQYF,TGTGCCAGCTCACCCCCTATAAGGGCAGATACGCAGTATTTT
TRBV9,TRBJ2-3,NA,NA,CASSVEADTQYF,TGTGCCAGCAGCGTAGAGGCAGATACGCAGTATTTT
TRBV10-3,TRBJ2-5,NA,TRBD1,CAISAGGETQYF,TGTGCCATCAGTGCAGGGGGTGAGACCCAGTACTTC
TRBV9,TRBJ1-2,few,NA,CASSVGSRAPTYTF,TGTGCCAGCAGCGTAGGATCAAGGGCCCCCACCTACACCTTC
TRBV5-1,TRBJ1-1,NA,NA,CASRHNNGGREAFF,TGCGCCAGCAGACACAATAACGGAGGACGTGAAGCTTTCTTT
TRBV6-5,TRBJ1-5,NA,NA,CASSYWPGFQPQHF,TGTGCCAGCAGTTACTGGCCAGGGTTTCAGCCCCAGCATTTT
TRBV9,TRBJ1-6,NA,TRBD1,CASSDLRDRNSPLHF,TGTGCCAGCAGCGACCTTCGGGACAGAAATTCACCCCTCCACTTT
TRBV11-2,TRBJ2-5,NA,TRBD2,CASSLEGIAGGKETQYF,TGTGCCAGCAGCTTAGAAGGGATAGCGGGGGGCAAGGAGACCCAGTACTTC
TRBV5-1,TRBJ2-7,NA,NA,CASSPLATYEQYF,TGCGCCAGCAGCCCTCTAGCTACATACGAGCAGTACTTC
TRBV2,TRBJ2-1,NA,NA,CASSDEGREQFF,TGTGCCAGCAGTGACGAAGGTCGTGAGCAGTTCTTC
TRBV14,TRBJ2-3,NA,NA,CASSPLRGIWTDTQYF,TGTGCCAGCAGCCCCCTTCGGGGGATATGGACAGATACGCAGTATTTT
TRBV16,TRBJ2-6,NA,NA,CASSQDGYSGANVLTF,TGTGCCAGCAGCCAGGACGGATACTCTGGGGCCAACGTCCTGACTTTC
TRBV4-1,TRBJ1-1,once,NA,CASGQGIMNTEAFF,TGCGCCAGCGGCCAGGGGATCATGAACACTGAAGCTTTCTTT
TRBV12-5,TRBJ2-6,NA,TRBD1,CASGLPTGQGAGGANVLTF,TGTGCTAGTGGTTTGCCCACTGGACAGGGGGCGGGAGGGGCCAACGTCCTGACTTTC
TRBV18,TRBJ2-5,NA,NA,CASSPSRAGAAETQYF,TGTGCCAGCTCACCAAGTCGAGCAGGGGCGGCGGAGACCCAGTACTTC
TRBV29-1,TRBJ2-5,NA,NA,CSEGGGRETQYF,TGCAGCGAGGGAGGAGGGCGGGAGACCCAGTACTTC
TRBV5-1,TRBJ1-5,NA,NA,CASSSDGTKGPQHF,TGCGCCAGCAGCTCGGACGGGACCAAGGGGCCCCAGCATTTT
TRBV11-2,TRBJ1-1,NA,NA,CASSLDLNTEAFF,TGTGCCAGCAGCTTAGACCTGAACACTGAAGCTTTCTTT
TRBV6-5,TRBJ2-5,NA,TRBD2,CASSSGGWRETQYF,TGTGCCAGCAGTTCGGGAGGATGGCGAGAGACCCAGTACTTC
TRBV5-1,TRBJ1-2,NA,TRBD1,CASQPGGTGLPYGYTF,TGCGCCAGCCAACCTGGAGGGACAGGTCTTCCCTATGGCTACACCTTC
TRBV5-4,TRBJ2-2,NA,TRBD2,CASSSPLTSGKAGELFF,TGTGCCAGCAGCTCGCCGTTGACTAGCGGGAAGGCCGGGGAGCTGTTTTTT
TRBV10-3,TRBJ2-1,NA,TRBD2,CAISGLATKSSYNEQFF,TGTGCCATCAGTGGACTAGCGACTAAAAGCTCCTACAATGAGCAGTTCTTC
TRBV10-3,TRBJ1-5,few,NA,CATQFSPGQPQHF,TGTGCCACCCAGTTTTCCCCTGGGCAGCCCCAGCATTTT